This T cell receptor (beta chain) was recovered during a study of T cell clones after liver transplantation. At the level of the study: Liver transplant recipients had immunosuppression withdrawal attempted within 2 years. Graft-donor-reactive sequences were compared with third-party-reactive TCRbeta sequences from pre-transplant mixed lymphocyte reactions. Draws occurred before transplant, before withdrawal, and after complete or failed withdrawal. Study-level results: Post-transplant, graft-donor-reactive CD4 TCRbeta sequences in blood dropped significantly in most of the 8 subjects.

Generated by immunoSEQ multiplex PCR, the TCRdb table keeps only in-frame clones and is missing some. The data contain roughly 100,000 clones, about 86% of them singletons. The CDR3 totals 14 residues. Germline CDR1 and CDR2: SEHNR and FQNEAQ (reference sequence). Unmatched junction bases numbered 2, after V lost 5 bases and J lost 5 bases. Points on this clone: Its antigen is unknown.

V gene TRBV7-9 combines with J gene TRBJ2-1; 11 positions match TRBD2. The receptor was isolated from a human patient who received a liver transplant. Some T cells may have come from the graft donor. Specimen: CD4+ T cells from blood, collected 47 months after liver transplant. CDR3 DNA sequence: TGTGCCAGCAGCAAGACTAGCGGGAACAATGAGCAGTTCTTC. Translation gives CASSKTSGNNEQFF. Full variable domain (remainder filled in from reference TRBV7-9 and TRBJ2-1): DTGVSQNPRHKITKRGQNVTFRCDPISEHNRLYWYRQTLGQGPEFLTYFQNEAQLEKSRLLSDRFSAERPKGSFSTLEIQRTEQGDSAMYLCASSKTSGNNEQFFGPGTRLTVL.